This paragraph reports one T cell receptor (beta chain). Its antigen is as yet unknown. A single record per CDR3 protein comes from TCRdb applying MiXCR to the 5' RACE reads. The data contain fewer than 650,000 distinct CDR3 sequences, 15% to 20% of them seen just once; the ten biggest clones take up roughly 8%. In germline, CDR1 is SGHNT, CDR2 YENEEA. J gave up 2 bases and V 5 bases, and 5 bases lay outside the gene matches. The CDR3 is made up of 15 amino acids. This sample was taken from a study of T-cell memory formation after mild COVID-19. For the study at large: Clustering of TCRs was largely donor specific.

Study-level points and caveats: Pre-infection memory contained some responding clones, which suggested that cross-reactive memory had joined. Still unconfirmed is whether the second-wave clones peaking on day 37 recognized SARS-CoV-2.

Sequenced input: PBMCs or a T cell subset sorted from them (not recorded which). This receptor was identified in an adult woman who had mild COVID-19 (a few samples of this study predate the infection). Cell type and time point are not known. V gene TRBV11-3 combines with J gene TRBJ1-2; 10 nucleotides align to TRBD1. CDR3 coding DNA: TGTGCCAGCAGCCGGGACAGGGGAACAAACTATGGCTACACCTTC. Translating it yields CASSRDRGTNYGYTF.